Shown below are 7 T cell receptor beta chains from a single sample sequenced in a study of metastatic and nonmetastatic thyroid tumors (dated by TCRdb to 2020 to 2022). Library generation was performed with PCR. TCRdb shows the sequencer as Illumina HiSeq 4000. TCRdb handled the public reads itself, with Q25 trimming in fastp and clone calling in MiXCR, and kept productive beta chains. This sample is represented by around 19,000 clones; about 32% of them were singletons. The ten largest clones represent 20% to 25% of the sample. No treatment had been received by any patient before thyroid surgery. Sequenced: tumor tissue. The receptors here all came from a male donor with papillary thyroid cancer or a benign thyroid nodule (not recorded which). Some clones in this sample may be carry-over from other donors' samples.

The V gene is TRBV7-2, the J gene TRBJ1-5, with D unresolved. Per the germline V gene, CDR1 is SGHTA and CDR2 is FQGNSA. Trimming removed 2 bases from V and 0 bases from J, with 8 bases in between. The CDR3 loop spans 15 amino acids. CDR3 amino acids: CASSLSSYSNQPQHF. CDR3 coding DNA: TGTGCCAGCAGCTTAAGCAGTTATAGCAATCAGCCCCAGCATTTT.

Concerning this clone itself: The CDR3 end shows no conserved phenylalanine or tryptophan, and so a read error is likely. This sequence joins TRBV4-1 and TRBJ1-1; D uncertain. Germline V lookup: CDR1 MGHRA, CDR2 YSYEKL. The CDR3 is made up of 14 amino acids. DNA of the CDR3: TGTGCCAGCAGCCAAGTGTATTTCGGCACTGAAGCTTTCTCT. This encodes CASSQVYFGTEAFS.

This clone is termed medium-sized (0.01 to 0.1%). The chain has TRBV12-3 or TRBV12-4 and TRBJ2-2; TRBD2 matches 10 bases. This CDR3 contains 16 residues. Trimming cost V 1 base and J 4 bases; bases outside gene matches: 3. The chain's CDR3 is CASSLGTSGITGELFF. In DNA, the CDR3 is TGTGCCAGCAGTTTAGGGACTAGCGGAATCACCGGGGAGCTGTTTTTT.

Many counts were recorded for this clone. This rearrangement joins TRBV5-1 to TRBJ2-3; 12 nucleotides line up with TRBD2. Germline CDR1 and CDR2: SGHRS and YFSETQ. The CDR3 contains 16 residues. After removal of 0 bases from V and 4 bases from J, the junction contained 3 bases not matched to a gene. The CDR3 here is CASSLAASGGADTQYF. CDR3 DNA: TGCGCCAGCAGCTTGGCGGCTAGCGGGGGGGCAGATACGCAGTATTTT.

About this clone itself: One end of the junction fails to match germline, which may point to a read error. The chain recombines TRBV13 with TRBJ2-1; D possibly corresponds to TRBD2 (5 bases). Germline V gene data show CDR1 as PRHDT and CDR2 as FYEKMQ (reference sequence). The CDR3 is 17 residues long. CDR3 nucleotide sequence: TGTGCCGGCAGCTGGAGTGGCCCCCATATCGACTACAATGAGCAGATCTTC. This codes for CAGSWSGPHIDYNEQIF.

This clone was seen only a few times. The V call is TRBV28, the J call TRBJ2-7; TRBD1 matches 11 bases. Germline V gene lookup returns CDR1 MDHEN and CDR2 SYDVKM. The CDR3 totals 13 residues. With V trimmed by 10 bases and J by 3 bases, 5 bases remained unmatched. CDR3 in DNA: TGTGCCACCTCCGGGACAGGGGGCTACGAGCAGTACTTC. Protein sequence: CATSGTGGYEQYF. The variable domain in full, with the rest retrieved from reference TRBV28 and TRBJ2-7, is DVKVTQSSRYLVKRTGEKVFLECVQDMDHENMFWYRQDPGLGLRLIYFSYDVKMKEKGDIPEGYSVSREKKERFSLILESASTNQTSMYLCATSGTGGYEQYFGPGTRLTVT.

The chain uses TRBV5-5 and TRBJ2-2, with TRBD1 matching 10 bases. Germline values: CDR1 SGHKS, CDR2 YYEKEE (reference sequence). V shed 4 bases, J shed 7 bases, and the junction held 7 bases outside the gene matches. The CDR3 has 15 amino acids. DNA of the CDR3: TGTGCCAGCAGCCTGGGGGACAGGGGCCGCGGGGAGCTGTTTTTT. It is translated as CASSLGDRGRGELFF.